The next 31 T cell receptor beta chains were all read from a single sample in a study of T cell repertoires in cytomegalovirus infection. Their antigens remain unidentified. TCRdb re-analysed the reads in MiXCR, keeping a single row per CDR3 protein. The table has 680,000 or so distinct CDR3 sequences, around 30% seen once; the top ten hold roughly 20%. The sequencing here drew on cultured PBMCs, taken from culture after CMV antigen stimulation. The receptors here all came from a human donor in good health (CMV status not recorded). Some clones in this sample may be carry-over from other donors' samples.

The chain has TRBV11-2 and TRBJ2-3; tentative D call: TRBD2 (6 bases). The V gene's germline CDR1 is SGHAT and CDR2 FQNNGV. This CDR3 is built from 16 residues. V was cut by 5 bases and J by 6 bases, with 21 bases left in between. The CDR3 sequence: CASSPPGRRASDTQYF. The CDR3 DNA reads TGTGCCAGCAGCCCGCCCGGACGGAGGGCGTCGGATACGCAGTATTTT.

The chain is built from TRBV23-1 and TRBJ2-5; 7 positions match TRBD1. TRBV23-1 belongs to the ORF category, with a function that is uncertain. Trimming at V came to 6 bases and at J to 1 base, leaving 14 bases not matched to a gene. CDR3 size: 17 residues. As DNA, the CDR3 is TGCGCCAGCAGCCCCGGACAGGTCAAGGGCTTCCAAGAGACCCAGTACTTC. Amino acids: CASSPGQVKGFQETQYF.

This clonotype came up a few times. The rearrangement links TRBV9 to TRBJ2-2; 9 bases line up with TRBD2. CDR1 SGDLS and CDR2 YYNGEE come from the germline V gene. The CDR3 is made up of 16 amino acids. V was clipped by 3 bases and J by 1 base; unmatched bases: 4. As DNA, the CDR3 is TGTGCCAGCAGCGAGGCGGGGGGGCGGAACACCGGGGAGCTGTTTTTT. This codes for CASSEAGGRNTGELFF.

This clonotype was seen only once. The chain employs TRBV7-9 and TRBJ2-5; D is unclear. The germline V gene encodes CDR1 SEHNR and CDR2 FQNEAQ (reference sequence). Trimming removed 5 bases from V and 7 bases from J, with 20 bases in between. This CDR3 has 15 amino acids. The CDR3 nucleotides are TGTGCCAGCAGCGACCGGACCTCTGAACCAAGGACCCAGTACTTC. Translated, it gives CASSDRTSEPRTQYF.

This chain joins TRBV7-9 and TRBJ2-1; D unresolved. The CDR3 runs 16 residues. The germline gives CDR1 SEHNR, CDR2 FQNEAQ (reference sequence). Trimming took 6 bases from V and 0 from J, leaving 15 bases between them. CDR3 nucleotide sequence: TGTGCCAGCAGACAAGGGTTTAGGAGCTCCTACAATGAGCAGTTCTTC. It specifies CASRQGFRSSYNEQFF.

The chain couples TRBV14 to TRBJ1-1; maybe TRBD1 (5 bases). In germline, CDR1 is SGHDN, CDR2 FVKESK. The CDR3 consists of 16 residues. The ends were cut back, 1 base at V and 3 bases at J, with 15 bases in the middle. CDR3 region: CASSQVGGTMDTEAFF. CDR3 nucleotides: TGTGCCAGCAGCCAAGTGGGGGGGACTATGGACACTGAAGCTTTCTTT.

V usage is TRBV5-1 and J usage is TRBJ1-4; weak D call: TRBD1 (5 bases). Germline V gene lookup returns CDR1 SGHRS and CDR2 YFSETQ. V lost 3 bases to trimming and J lost 7 bases, with 16 bases between them. The CDR3 sequence is 15 residues long. CDR3 nucleotides: TGCGCCAGCAGCTCCACAGGCACGGAGGGTGAAAAACTGTTTTTT. This gives the protein CASSSTGTEGEKLFF.

This clonotype has only a few counts. The rearrangement uses TRBV6-2 or TRBV6-3 and TRBJ2-7; D is possibly TRBD1 or TRBD2 (5 bases each). The V gene's germline CDR1 is MNHEY and CDR2 SVGEGT. This CDR3 comprises 14 residues. Trimming shortened V by 5 bases and J by 3 bases, and 14 bases separated the two germline ends. Here the CDR3 reads CASSDPGPSYEQYF. The CDR3 coding sequence is TGTGCCAGCAGTGATCCGGGACCGAGCTACGAGCAGTACTTC.

This clonotype was recorded a few times. The gene calls are TRBV20-1 and TRBJ2-1, with TRBD2 matching over 10 bases. The V segment lost 0 bases and the J segment 0 bases; nucleotides outside the gene matches: 5. CDR1 is DFQATT and CDR2 is SNEGSKA in the germline V gene (reference sequence). The CDR3 extends over 17 amino acids. The DNA for the CDR3 is TGCAGTGCTAGAGATCCTAAGCGGGGGGGCTCCTACAATGAGCAGTTCTTC. Translating it yields CSARDPKRGGSYNEQFF.

The CDR3 protein is CASSFSGTGNEQYF. The CDR3 DNA follows: TGTGCCAGCAGCTTTTCCGGGACAGGGAACGAGCAGTACTTC. The chain employs TRBV7-2 and TRBJ2-7, with 9 bases fitting TRBD1. Germline CDR1 and CDR2: SGHTA and FQGNSA. CDR3 length: 14 amino acids. The V segment lost 3 bases and the J segment 5 bases; nucleotides outside the gene matches: 5.

This clonotype was picked up many times. V usage is TRBV7-2 and J usage is TRBJ2-5; a weak D match, TRBD2 (5 bases). The V and J ends lost 5 bases and 3 bases respectively, with 13 bases between them. The CDR3 is 14 residues long. Germline CDR1 and CDR2: SGHTA and FQGNSA. CDR3 residues: CASSPGMVEETQYF. DNA for the CDR3: TGTGCCAGCAGCCCGGGGATGGTGGAAGAGACCCAGTACTTC.

The rearrangement links TRBV12-3 or TRBV12-4 to TRBJ2-5; possibly TRBD1 for D (6 bases). Between the trimmed V and J ends, which lost 6 bases and 4 bases, there was a span of 15 bases. There are 14 residues in the CDR3. Here the CDR3 reads CASSTTGLLETQYF. CDR3 DNA sequence: TGTGCCAGCAGCACTACAGGGTTGTTAGAGACCCAGTACTTC.

V usage is TRBV12-3 or TRBV12-4 and J usage is TRBJ2-5, with 8 nucleotides matching TRBD2. J gave up 5 bases and V 6 bases, and 2 bases lay outside the gene matches. This CDR3 region has 12 residues. CDR3 nucleotide sequence: TGTGCCAGCAGCCGGACTAGCGAGACCCAGTACTTC. Translated: CASSRTSETQYF.

This rearrangement joins TRBV20-1 to TRBJ2-2, with no clear D. V dropped 1 base and J dropped 2 bases, with 8 bases sitting between them. CDR1 and CDR2 (germline): DFQATT, SNEGSKA (reference sequence). The CDR3 has 14 amino acids. The CDR3 protein is CSARGVGNTGELFF. The CDR3 DNA reads as TGCAGTGCTAGAGGTGTCGGAAACACCGGGGAGCTGTTTTTT.

V is TRBV2 and J is TRBJ1-6; the D is unclear. From germline, CDR1 is SNHLY and CDR2 FYNNEI. The V and J ends lost 3 bases and 7 bases respectively, with 7 bases between them. CDR3 length: 13 amino acids. CDR3 sequence reads: CASSDRVNSPLHF. CDR3 coding DNA: TGTGCCAGCAGTGATAGGGTCAATTCACCCCTCCACTTT. The full variable domain, in which reference TRBV2 and TRBJ1-6 provide the parts outside the CDR3, is EPEVTQTPSHQVTQMGQEVILRCVPISNHLYFYWYRQILGQKVEFLVSFYNNEISEKSEIFDDQFSVERPDGSNFTLKIRSTKLEDSAMYFCASSDRVNSPLHFGNGTRLTVT.

CDR3 sequence reads: CASSPVGTSGSHEQFF. CDR3 bases: TGTGCCAGCAGCCCCGTGGGGACTAGCGGGAGTCATGAGCAGTTCTTC. This chain uses TRBV7-2 with TRBJ2-1; 14 bases align to TRBD2. Per germline, CDR1 SGHTA and CDR2 FQGNSA. The CDR3 spans 16 residues. Losses at the gene ends were 5 bases for V and 8 bases for J; bases not matched to a gene: 8.

The rearrangement uses TRBV28 and TRBJ2-5, with a weak D call TRBD1 (5 bases). The germline V gene has CDR1 MDHEN and CDR2 SYDVKM. This CDR3 is built from 13 residues. V gave up 7 bases and J gave up 1 base, with 10 bases separating them. CDR3: CASNKDIQETQYF. CDR3 in DNA: TGTGCCAGCAACAAGGACATCCAAGAGACCCAGTACTTC.

This rearrangement joins TRBV15 to TRBJ2-2; 7 bases line up with TRBD1. From germline, CDR1 is LNHNV and CDR2 YYDKDF (reference sequence). This CDR3 contains 17 residues. V lost 0 bases and J lost 1; bases outside the gene matches: 5. CDR3 loop: CATSREPTGRNTGELFF. The CDR3 DNA follows: TGTGCCACCAGCAGAGAGCCGACAGGGAGGAACACCGGGGAGCTGTTTTTT.

V usage is TRBV28 and J usage is TRBJ1-2; D gene uncertain. The germline CDR1 and CDR2 sequences are MDHEN and SYDVKM. Trimming took off 1 base at V and 8 bases at J, with 14 bases between the two ends. This CDR3 spans 14 amino acids. The CDR3 spells CASSLSQVRSGYTF. DNA for the CDR3: TGTGCCAGCAGTTTATCGCAAGTAAGAAGCGGCTACACCTTC.

The J gene is TRBJ1-5, the V gene TRBV12-3 or TRBV12-4; possibly TRBD1 for D (5 bases). CDR3 size: 15 residues. Trimming took 6 bases from V and 5 from J, leaving 17 bases between them. The CDR3 here is CASSPGRGDHQPQHF. CDR3 nucleotides: TGTGCCAGCAGCCCGGGACGGGGGGATCATCAGCCCCAGCATTTT.

The chain joins TRBV18 to TRBJ2-1; D remains unclear. Trimming removed 6 bases at V and 3 bases at J, with 15 bases between. CDR1 and CDR2 (germline): KGHSH, LQKENI. CDR3 length equals 15 residues. The CDR3 region has the DNA TGTGCCAGCTCTATGACCAGGAACGTCTACAATGAGCAGTTCTTC. It encodes CASSMTRNVYNEQFF.

This clonotype was observed many times. V gene TRBV7-2 combines with J gene TRBJ1-5; the match to TRBD1 covers 7 bases. V lost 2 bases, J lost 6 bases, and 7 bases stayed unmatched. This CDR3 region has 15 residues. Germline assignment: CDR1 SGHTA and CDR2 FQGNSA. The CDR3 DNA sequence: TGTGCCAGCAGCTTAAAGGGGGCCTCGGGTCAGCCCCAGCATTTT. This encodes CASSLKGASGQPQHF.

V and J are TRBV20-1 and TRBJ1-5; D not resolved. The germline gives CDR1 DFQATT, CDR2 SNEGSKA (reference sequence). V lost 5 bases and J lost 7, with 6 bases in between. The CDR3 consists of 10 residues. CDR3 bases: TGCAGTGCTCGCGGACAGCCCCAGCATTTT. Encoded protein: CSARGQPQHF.

This clonotype was observed a few times. V gene TRBV7-2 combines with J gene TRBJ1-5; 7 nucleotides agree with TRBD1. J was trimmed by 2 bases and V by 5 bases; bases with no gene match: 6. CDR3 size: 15 residues. The germline gives CDR1 SGHTA, CDR2 FQGNSA. The chain's CDR3 is CASSVDRRGNQPQHF. The CDR3 bases are TGTGCCAGCAGCGTGGACAGGCGTGGCAATCAGCCCCAGCATTTT. Variable domain in full (rest from reference TRBV7-2 and TRBJ1-5): GAGVSQSPSNKVTEKGKDVELRCDPISGHTALYWYRQSLGQGLEFLIYFQGNSAPDKSGLPSDRFSAERTGGSVSTLTIQRTQQEDSAVYLCASSVDRRGNQPQHFGDGTRLSIL.

Note on this clonotype: A read error may account for a junction end that differs from germline. The rearrangement uses TRBV4-1 and TRBJ2-1, with D perhaps TRBD1 or TRBD2 (5 bases each). The CDR3 spans 14 residues. Germline V lookup: CDR1 MGHRA, CDR2 YSYEKL. CDR3 DNA: TGCGCCAGCAGCCTACGGGGCTCCCACAATGAGCAGTTCTTC. Translating gives CASSLRGSHNEQFF.

This clonotype was seen a handful of times. The chain links TRBV4-1 to TRBJ2-6; 8 bases map to TRBD2. The CDR3 consists of 18 residues. The trim removed 1 base at V and 3 bases at J, leaving 8 bases unmatched. Germline CDR1 is MGHRA and CDR2 is YSYEKL. CDR3: CASSQGAAGVVGANVLTF. Written as DNA, the CDR3 is TGCGCCAGCAGCCAAGGAGCAGCGGGAGTAGTTGGGGCCAACGTCCTGACTTTC.

This clonotype turned up a few times. For the CDR3, the DNA is TGCGCCAGCGTGAGGGATATGACTAGGGGCAATGAGCAGTTCTTC. This translates into CASVRDMTRGNEQFF. The chain has TRBV4-1 and TRBJ2-1; tentatively, D is TRBD2 (6 bases). V lost 8 bases and J 6 bases, leaving 20 bases between the germline ends. CDR3 length: 15 amino acids. The germline gives CDR1 MGHRA, CDR2 YSYEKL.

The chain employs TRBV6-2 or TRBV6-3 and TRBJ2-1; D not resolved. With 6 bases removed from V and 1 base from J, the gap between germline ends came to 16 bases. This CDR3 contains 16 residues. Germline CDR1 MNHEY, CDR2 SVGEGT. In DNA, the CDR3 is TGTGCCAGCAGCCAGGACCGCCACGGATCCTACAATGAGCAGTTCTTC. Its protein is CASSQDRHGSYNEQFF.

The chain has TRBV20-1 and TRBJ2-1; the D is unclear. Germline loops: CDR1 DFQATT, CDR2 SNEGSKA (reference sequence). The V and J ends lost 6 bases and 10 bases respectively, with 13 bases between them. The CDR3 covers 11 residues. The CDR3 loop reads CSAPSLGEQFF. In DNA form, the CDR3 reads TGCAGTGCCCCGAGTTTAGGCGAGCAGTTCTTC.

This sequence joins TRBV27 and TRBJ2-7; 13 nucleotides line up with TRBD2. Losses at the gene ends were 3 bases for V and 6 bases for J; bases not matched to a gene: 5. This CDR3 has 15 residues. Germline loops: CDR1 MNHEY, CDR2 SMNVEV (reference sequence). CDR3 in amino acids: CASSFVLAGGAEQYF. For the CDR3, the DNA is TGTGCCAGCAGTTTCGTACTAGCGGGAGGGGCCGAGCAGTACTTC.

The rearrangement joins TRBV6-2 or TRBV6-3 to TRBJ2-1; 7 positions match TRBD2. CDR1 and CDR2 from the germline V gene are MNHEY and SVGEGT. V was pared by 6 bases and J by 6 bases, with 20 bases of the junction left unmatched. CDR3 length: 18 residues. In DNA form, the CDR3 reads TGTGCCAGCAGGCAAAGGCGTCGACGGCGGGAGATTGTCAATGAGCAGTTCTTC. Translating it yields CASRQRRRRREIVNEQFF.